This TCR beta chain appears in the sequencing data of a study of cytomegalovirus exposure and HLA in healthy donors (dated by TCRdb to the late 2010s). Background on the whole study: In an earlier analysis of approximately 500 of the donors, 250 to 350 Gb of sequence data and 120 million or so unique TCR beta sequences from 180 million or so T cells were reported. Donor age, sex, ethnicity and CMV serostatus were compiled alongside the repertoire data. To predict cytomegalovirus infection status, the study combined high-throughput TCR immunosequencing, statistical association of individual TCRs with disease status, and machine learning. Five DR-DQ haplotypes were treated as single units for association and clustering because of strong linkage in the cohort. Every discovery cohort repertoire had been produced on one sequencing platform. Of the roughly 420 genotyped donors, 75% to 85% were placed in the genetic ancestry cluster associated with self-reported Caucasian donors. A later genetic analysis took genome-wide SNP genotypes for about 60% of the roughly 670 donors and used that subset as a discovery cohort. HLA typing included class I and class II loci at four-digit resolution. An early release covering around 630 HLA-typed donors comprised 250 to 350 gigabases of sequencing data and about 90 million unique TCR sequences. In addition to the first cohort of about 650 subjects, a separate validation cohort of around 110 different subjects was used. The study profiled the T cell repertoires of 550 to 700 subjects by immunosequencing and related them to cytomegalovirus serostatus. In the later analysis, no new phenotypic data were used to find candidate immune exposures; instead, reliance was placed on TCR beta sequences and their occurrence across donors. The study aimed to test whether cataloging public T cell receptors could reveal signatures of past pathogen exposure. Across about 380 genotyped donors of the cohort, an average of roughly 250,000 unique TCR beta nucleotide sequences per donor were sequenced, and about a sixth of those sequences were non-productive. The number of donors typed differed by locus, with 629-630 for A, B, C, DRB1 and DQB1, around 560 for DQA1, about 610 for DPA1, and some 470 for DPB1. An earlier analysis of 587 of the donors used high-throughput TCR beta sequencing to judge whether each TCR beta V gene segment behaved as functional or pseudogenic. To study patterns of TCR occurrence, a later analysis re-analyzed previously published TCR beta repertoires from several hundred donors and added high-resolution HLA genotyping. The study at large found these results: A later analysis found that HLA-associated TCR beta chains were more clonally expanded and had lower generation probabilities than equally common non-associated chains. In an earlier analysis of some 550 of the donors, most TCR beta V segments were observed in productive rearrangements about 87% or about 30% of the time, broadly matching IMGT annotations. In a later analysis, most CMV-associated TCR beta chains were found to appear HLA-restricted, with HLA associations seemingly driven largely by CMV exposure. The classifier was reported to diagnose cytomegalovirus status with high specificity and sensitivity in both the original cohort and the validation cohort. Only TCR beta chains were sequenced in this cohort, and the absence of alpha or paired-chain data limited detectable features. Three of the identified cytomegalovirus-associated TCR beta chains were confirmed in vitro to be specific for cytomegalovirus antigens. Because some donors lacked HLA typing at each locus, the association tests relied only on the typed subset. An association between a missense DCLRE1C variant and V-gene and J-gene trimming of TCR beta chains was found in a later genetic analysis and replicated in an independent cohort. It was suggested by the authors that the approach could potentially be generalized to other disease states and immunological phenotypes. In a later analysis, the rate of TCR association differed among HLA loci, with DRB1 alleles having the most associated TCRs and HLA-C alleles having the fewest. The only immune exposure information available for the cohort was CMV serostatus. Compared with the 666-donor mean, donors in an Asian-associated ancestry cluster had fewer N-insertions in productive TCRs, according to a later genetic analysis. Correlated functional status among segregating V segments might be attributable to linkage disequilibrium, but an unknown experimental factor could not be ruled out. The 87-base-pair reads could not distinguish some IMGT-functional V segments, including TRBV6-2 and TRBV6-3, so those segments were excluded. At a false discovery rate of 0.05, a later analysis linked roughly 17,000 TCR beta sequences to specific HLA alleles. Roughly uniform sequencing depth across donors was assumed in presence/absence analyses, although this assumption may not hold. A further reported finding was that TCR beta sequences accurately predicted the HLA-A and HLA-B alleles for most subjects in the first cohort. Across donors, most TCR sequences were observed very rarely, whereas some public TCRs were present in many individuals. In a later analysis, several top co-occurrence clusters were reported to appear linked to parvovirus B19, influenza, CMV and Epstein-Barr virus. About 17 rarely observed V segments, including chromosome 9 orphons, were excluded from the earlier analysis of almost 600 of the donors because counts were too low. The sequencing pipeline was judged likely to have produced a cluster of highly shared sequence variants as a technical artifact. Strong co-occurrence of HLA alleles, especially DR and DQ, made assigning TCR associations to individual alleles difficult. In the study, roughly 160 TCR beta chains were listed as associated with cytomegalovirus.

In total, 600 or so healthy bone marrow donors made up the cohort. All cohort members were sampled while nominally healthy, although unrecorded immune exposures were likely present. The donor tested CMV seronegative, placing the donor among the roughly 400 seronegative members of the cohort. Every donor gave a peripheral blood sample, and the peripheral blood mononuclear cells from that sample were used for TCR beta sequencing. Genomic DNA extraction from the blood cell samples was performed with the Qiagen DNeasy Blood Extraction Kit. Libraries were constructed by the immunoSEQ multiplex PCR assay. For the multiplex PCR, a mixture combining 60 forward primers for TCR Vbeta segments and 13 reverse primers for TCR Jbeta segments was used. A multiplex PCR assay on genomic DNA amplified the CDR3 region of rearranged TCR beta genes. The Illumina HiSeq System was used to sequence the amplified TCR beta libraries as 87-base-pair reads. The original methods were these. Across the 666 repertoires, a later analysis counted roughly 77 million unique TCR beta chains, roughly 11 million of which were shared by at least two donors. Raw reads were error-corrected and collapsed into unique sequences with a nearest-neighbor algorithm that merged closely related sequences to remove PCR and sequencing errors. To assign V, D and J gene segments, CDR3 sequences were aligned to IMGT reference sequences. Each retained sequence needed at least a six-nucleotide match to both a V gene segment and a J gene segment. A rearrangement was called productive if the CDR3 had no stop codons and remained in frame with V and J, and every other rearrangement was called non-productive. CDR3 was defined according to IMGT convention as the region running from the second conserved V-encoded cysteine to the conserved J-encoded phenylalanine. In an earlier analysis of around 540 of the donors, sequences lacking an unambiguous match to a single V gene segment were excluded. An earlier analysis of a few hundred of the donors classified V segments as functional when productive rearrangements were above 56.7% and as segregating when the standard deviation between donors was above 5%. To diagnose cytomegalovirus status from the catalog of TCR beta chain sequences, a statistical classification framework was built. In a later analysis, TCR nucleotide sequences were compared against IMGT/GENE-DB human TR gene sequences so that V and J genes could be assigned. The TCRdist pipeline was used in a later analysis to assign CDR3 sequences and most-parsimonious VDJ recombination scenarios. A later analysis defined each TCR beta chain by its CDR3 amino acid sequence plus V-gene family, and excluded reads lacking a unique V-gene family. A later analysis removed 592 highly shared, low-generation-probability nucleotide sequences to deal with suspected cross-contamination and a sequencing artifact. In a later analysis, a clonal expansion index was calculated for each public chain from normalized within-repertoire ranks of inferred template counts. A later analysis computed generation probabilities with a VDJ recombination model fitted to out-of-frame rearrangements, and checked the results against IGoR. In a later analysis, hypergeometric tests were used to score TCR-TCR, TCR-HLA and TCR-CMV co-occurrence, with a repertoire-size bias correction applied to TCR pairs. To estimate false discovery rates, a later analysis permuted the HLA or CMV assignments 20 times. In a later analysis, co-occurring TCRs were grouped using DBSCAN, and TCRdist sequence similarity was added for clustering within HLA-allele-positive subsets. Co-occurrence clustering excluded repertoires with fewer than 30,000 or more than 120,000 public chains, plus five with anomalous nucleotide sharing. TCRdb stores this immuneACCESS table with in-frame sequences only. Part of the clones is absent; in the studies checked, under half of the shortfall reflects unresolved V genes, and no reason is known for the rest. That table gives V, J and clone size, and the DNA gave D and trimming. The sample yields some 130,000 clones; 55% to 80% were counted once. The top ten constitute roughly 2.5% of the sample.

V ends up 3 bases short and J 10 bases short, with an unmatched junction base count of 9. According to the germline V gene, CDR1 reads SGDLS and CDR2 reads YYNGEE. The CDR3, from cysteine to phenylalanine, totals 15 residues. Only the CDR3 portion is preserved as DNA: 45 bases, with reading frame beginning at the first base. This clone was counted only a few times. Its antigen is still unknown. Within one base of it there is no much larger clone, and no base qualities were kept. Sequencing input: PBMCs. Recombination linked TRBV9 to TRBJ2-2; 10 junctional bases match TRBD1. This clonotype was sampled from a woman between 40 and 50 years old in good health and CMV-seronegative. The CDR3 is CASSADRGPWMELFF. The DNA reads TGTGCCAGCAGCGCCGACAGGGGGCCTTGGATGGAGCTGTTTTTT.